The present T cell receptor (beta chain) was sequenced within a study of human T cells and chemical hapten exposure. Study conclusions and caveats: Patch test score tracked positively with PT1 expanded TCR counts.

The CDR3 runs 16 residues. V lost 4 bases, J lost 0 bases, and 13 bases lay in between. Germline V gene lookup returns CDR1 LGHDT and CDR2 YNNKEL (reference sequence). Using its own MiXCR run on the RACE reads, TCRdb lists one record per CDR3 protein. The sample gives around 200,000 distinct CDR3 sequences, around 30% of which show up once; about 2.7% is in the top ten. The table lists this clonotype with a few counts. Its cognate antigen is unknown. Sample time point: pre-sensitization, week 0. Treatment: therapeutic diphenylcyclopropenone sensitization with weekly scalp DPC. The chain recombines TRBV3-1 with TRBJ2-1, with D tentatively TRBD2 (7 bases). Sample: whole blood, taken in connection with sensitization to the hapten diphenylcyclopropenone (DPC). The TCR originated in a woman aged 25-40 years with alopecia areata. Some clones in this sample may be carry-over from other donors' samples. This chain's CDR3 is CASSRGGGPSYNEQFF. The CDR3 DNA sequence: TGTGCCAGCAGCCGGGGCGGGGGCCCCTCCTACAATGAGCAGTTCTTC.